This paragraph covers one TCR beta chain sequence. V lost 6 bases to trimming and J lost 4 bases, with 18 bases between them. The CDR3 covers 14 residues. Looked up from germline, CDR1 is GTSNPN and CDR2 is SVGIG (reference sequence). This entry comes from a study of OX40 agonist ivuxolimab in advanced cancers. Samples were taken at baseline and on day 1 of cycles 4 and 7. The method was immunoSEQ multiplex PCR; TCRdb's version includes in-frame clones alone and lacks a portion of them. The table records about 77,000 clones, around 80% of them present only once. The origin of this receptor is an adult with an advanced solid tumor such as melanoma, head and neck, liver or kidney cancer. The V call is TRBV30, the J call TRBJ1-1, with D uncertain. The sample here was CD4+ or CD8+ T cells sorted from blood, taken in a trial of the OX40 agonist ivuxolimab. In nucleotides, the CDR3 is TGTGCCTGCCCGATAGGGAGATTTAGCACTGAAGCTTTCTTT. Its translation is CACPIGRFSTEAFF.